This entry lists 6 T cell receptor beta chains sequenced from one sample in a study of blood T cell repertoires in COVID-19. The repertoire was sequenced with immunoSEQ multiplex PCR; TCRdb's copy has only in-frame clones and lacks some. This repertoire shows some 150,000 clones, 75% to 85% found once; its top ten account for roughly 7.9%. The sequenced sample was peripheral blood. The receptors were gathered from a woman aged 45-60 years in a cohort sampled during active or convalescent COVID-19.

This clone was recorded only once. The chain couples TRBV10-3 to TRBJ2-1; TRBD1 matches at 9 bases. Germline V gene sequence: CDR1 ENHRY, CDR2 SYGVKD. The CDR3 is 12 amino acids. Germline trimming cut 4 bases from V and 9 bases from J; bases unmatched to any gene: 1. Here the CDR3 reads CAISGTGAEQFF. The CDR3, as DNA: TGTGCCATCAGTGGGACAGGGGCTGAGCAGTTCTTC.

CDR3 in amino acids: CASSQTGTGGNEQYF. The CDR3 nucleotides read TGCGCCAGCAGCCAAACCGGGACAGGGGGCAACGAGCAGTACTTC. The chain carries TRBV5-1 and TRBJ2-7, with 12 bases aligning to TRBD1. The CDR3 consists of 15 residues. V trimming: 4 bases; J trimming: 5 bases; junction bases outside the gene matches: 7. Germline V gene lookup returns CDR1 SGHRS and CDR2 YFSETQ.

V and J are TRBV4-2 and TRBJ1-2; 7 bases are shared with TRBD1. The CDR3 length is 13 residues. Germline loops: CDR1 LGHNA, CDR2 YNFKEQ. V lost 1 base to trimming and J lost 4 bases; unmatched junction nucleotides: 0. The CDR3 reads CASSQGQGYGYTF. The CDR3 nucleotides are TGTGCCAGCAGCCAAGGACAGGGCTATGGCTACACCTTC.

The chain recombines TRBV20-1 with TRBJ2-2, with TRBD2 matching 8 bases. CDR3 length equals 15 residues. Germline loops: CDR1 DFQATT, CDR2 SNEGSKA (reference sequence). The V segment lost 3 bases and the J segment 4 bases; nucleotides outside the gene matches: 7. The CDR3 reads CSASTAGGITGELFF. CDR3 in DNA: TGCAGTGCTAGTACCGCGGGGGGCATCACCGGGGAGCTGTTTTTT.

The V gene is TRBV7-2, the J gene TRBJ2-3; 9 nucleotides align to TRBD2. The CDR3 sequence is 17 residues long. Trimming took 4 bases from V and 2 from J; bases not matched to a gene: 10. Germline V gives CDR1 SGHTA, CDR2 FQGNSA. The CDR3 DNA is TGTGCCAGCAGCTCCCGAGGCAGCGGGGGGCCCACAGATACGCAGTATTTT. It specifies CASSSRGSGGPTDTQYF.

As DNA, the CDR3 is TGTGCCACGACCCCAGGGGGCCTACAAGAGACCTACAATGAGCAGTTCTTC. It yields the protein CATTPGGLQETYNEQFF. The J gene is TRBJ2-1, the V gene TRBV5-4, with TRBD1 matching over 8 bases. The germline gives CDR1 SGHNT, CDR2 YYREEE (reference sequence). This CDR3 spans 17 amino acids. The ends lost 9 bases at V and 2 bases at J; junction bases unmatched: 16.